The rows below give T cell receptor beta chains drawn from one sample of a study of blood T cell repertoires in COVID-19. Libraries were prepared by immunoSEQ multiplex PCR; TCRdb keeps only in-frame clonotypes and omits some of them. This sample yields 250,000 to 300,000 clones, of which just over 90% are seen a single time; 2.2% belongs to the top ten. What was sequenced was peripheral blood. These TCRs come from a woman aged 25-40 years with COVID-19, enrolled during active disease. The CDR3 runs from the conserved cysteine through the conserved F or W. Size is omitted from some rows. Given values are once, few, many or a class for expanded clones.

clone_size j_call v_call cdr3_aa
NA TRBJ2-7 TRBV5-4 CASSLDGLILREQYF
NA TRBJ2-7 TRBV6-5 CASRVPSAYEQYF
NA TRBJ1-1 TRBV7-9 CASSWSVTEAFF
NA TRBJ1-1 TRBV5-6 CASSYTPTGFEAFF
few TRBJ1-2 TRBV5-8 CASSRQGTYGYTF
NA TRBJ2-7 TRBV18 CASSNLDRGGEQYF
NA TRBJ1-4 TRBV15 CATSQSPLASEKLFF
NA TRBJ2-1 TRBV6-6 CASSYGSRDEQFF
NA TRBJ1-4 TRBV18 CASSRDRGSTNEKLFF
NA TRBJ1-1 TRBV11-2 CASSRGFGNTEAFF
NA TRBJ2-2 TRBV5-4 CASSPQGENTGELFF
once TRBJ1-2 TRBV5-4 CASSSQQGSVYGYTF
NA TRBJ2-1 TRBV5-1 CASSFDSGLASLGANEQFF
NA TRBJ1-4 TRBV28 CASSWSGVGGALPNEKLFF
NA TRBJ1-4 TRBV19 CASSPLQGRGEKLFF
NA TRBJ2-1 TRBV7-9 CASSPAGSSYNEQFF
NA TRBJ2-7 TRBV3-1/TRBV3-2 CASSQDGGGFTEQYF
NA TRBJ1-2 TRBV5-5 CASSLVNRGNYGYTF
NA TRBJ2-3 TRBV11-2 CASSFPIGTGTDTQYF
once TRBJ1-2 TRBV2 CASSDGQLGYGYTF
NA TRBJ1-2 TRBV5-1 CASSFETGSIYGYTF
NA TRBJ2-1 TRBV7-3 CASSSPGTGDTNEQFF
NA TRBJ2-1 TRBV2 CASSVGQGTYNEQFF
NA TRBJ2-7 TRBV5-4 CASSPRLAGVGEQYF
NA TRBJ1-5 TRBV18 CASSWGYSNQPQHF
NA TRBJ1-1 TRBV19 CASSITLRRNTEAFF
once TRBJ2-3 TRBV6-4 CASSDFGLAGSVDTQYF
few TRBJ1-1 TRBV29-1 CSVDGAVNTEAFF
NA TRBJ1-3 TRBV5-5 CASSVTVHSGNTIYF
NA TRBJ2-2 TRBV6-6 CASGGTENTGELFF
NA TRBJ1-1 TRBV9 CASSVIMNTEAFF
NA TRBJ2-5 TRBV4-1 CASSRRVYQETQYF
NA TRBJ1-4 TRBV9 CASSGEAGSNEKLFF
few TRBJ1-1 TRBV6-1 CASSETRTGKGAFF
NA TRBJ2-3 TRBV5-4 CASSLPGQLSTDTQYF
NA TRBJ1-5 TRBV18 CASSQGLDNQPQHF
NA TRBJ1-2 TRBV18 CASSPPGQGMEGYTF
NA TRBJ1-4 TRBV6-6 CASSYSQGGEKLFF
once TRBJ1-5 TRBV7-2 CASSLPRDQPQHF
NA TRBJ1-2 TRBV24-1 CATSAPDRAYGYTF